The sequence of this T cell receptor (beta chain) was determined in a study of human T cells and chemical hapten exposure. As for the study in general: Per-sample TCR yields varied mainly from small pooled library volume differences.

Study-wide results and limits: Expanded TCR counts at PT1 were positively correlated with the patch test score.

This clonotype was counted only a few times. The target antigen is unknown. Individual cDNA molecules had unique molecular identifiers attached to them by the library. Each CDR3 protein is one row after TCRdb ran MiXCR on the RACE reads. The table lists about 60,000 distinct CDR3 sequences, approximately 8.6% of them singletons, with about 14% in the top ten. The time point denotes: patch test 1, 2 weeks after DPC sensitization. Sample treatment: therapeutic diphenylcyclopropenone sensitization with weekly scalp DPC. Alopecia patients, 18 to 70 years old and DPC-suitable, served as donors. Sequencing used whole blood, obtained in connection with sensitization to the hapten diphenylcyclopropenone (DPC). This TCR derives from a woman aged 40 to 55 with alopecia areata. Some clones in this sample may be carry-over from other donors' samples.

CDR3 DNA sequence: TGCAGTGCCTCTAGCGGGACCTACGAGCAGTACTTC. Translating it yields CSASSGTYEQYF. This chain uses TRBV20-1 with TRBJ2-7, with 9 nucleotides matching TRBD2. V lost 6 bases, J lost 2 bases, and 2 bases stayed unmatched. This CDR3 contains 12 residues. Per the germline V gene, CDR1 is DFQATT and CDR2 is SNEGSKA (reference sequence).